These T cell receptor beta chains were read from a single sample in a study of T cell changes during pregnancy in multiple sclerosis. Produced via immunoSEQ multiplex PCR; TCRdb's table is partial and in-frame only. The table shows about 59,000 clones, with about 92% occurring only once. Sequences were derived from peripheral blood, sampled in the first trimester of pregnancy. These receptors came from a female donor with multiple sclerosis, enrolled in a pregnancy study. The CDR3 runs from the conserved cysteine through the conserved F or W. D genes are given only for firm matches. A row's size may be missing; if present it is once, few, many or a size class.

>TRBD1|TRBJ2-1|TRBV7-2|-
CASTLPNRGDNEQFF
TGTGCCAGCACCCTACCGAACAGGGGAGACAATGAGCAGTTCTTC
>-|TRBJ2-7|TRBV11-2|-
CASSLAGYEQYF
TGTGCCAGCAGCTTAGCGGGGTACGAGCAGTACTTC
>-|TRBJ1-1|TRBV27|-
CASTGGTEAFF
TGTGCCAGCACTGGGGGGACTGAAGCTTTCTTT
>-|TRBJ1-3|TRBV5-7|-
CASSLPGSTGNTIYF
TGTGCCAGCAGCTTGCCAGGCTCGACTGGAAACACCATATATTTT
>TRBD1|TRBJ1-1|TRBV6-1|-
CASSAGQGLNTEAFF
TGTGCCAGCAGTGCCGGACAGGGGCTGAACACTGAAGCTTTCTTT
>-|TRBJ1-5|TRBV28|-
CASSLFSGEQPQHF
TGTGCCAGCAGTTTATTTTCAGGGGAACAGCCCCAGCATTTT
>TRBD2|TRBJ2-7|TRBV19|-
CASSILAGNYEQYF
TGTGCCAGTAGTATTCTAGCGGGGAACTACGAGCAGTACTTC
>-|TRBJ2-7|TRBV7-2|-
CASSLLSRSYEQYF
TGTGCCAGCAGCTTACTTTCCAGGTCCTACGAGCAGTACTTC
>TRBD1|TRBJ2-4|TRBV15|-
CATSREGQGVPADNIQYF
TGTGCCACCAGCAGAGAAGGACAGGGGGTCCCAGCGGACAACATTCAGTACTTC
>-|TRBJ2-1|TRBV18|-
CASSRSQNNEQFF
TGTGCCAGCTCACGGTCCCAGAACAATGAGCAGTTCTTC
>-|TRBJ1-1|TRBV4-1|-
CASSSGPVNTEAFF
TGCGCCAGCAGCAGCGGGCCAGTAAACACTGAAGCTTTCTTT
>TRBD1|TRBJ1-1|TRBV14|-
CASSHGTGYTEAFF
TGTGCCAGCAGCCACGGGACAGGGTACACTGAAGCTTTCTTT
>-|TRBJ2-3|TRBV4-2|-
CASSHNPPGGSTDTQYF
TGTGCCAGCAGCCATAACCCCCCTGGCGGGAGCACAGATACGCAGTATTTT
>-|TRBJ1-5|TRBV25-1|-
CASSDRELQPQHF
TGTGCCAGCAGTGACAGGGAATTGCAGCCCCAGCATTTT
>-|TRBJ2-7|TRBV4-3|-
CASSQDRGGQTTVEQYF
TGCGCCAGCAGCCAAGATCGAGGGGGACAAACTACGGTGGAGCAGTACTTC
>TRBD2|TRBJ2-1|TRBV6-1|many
CASSEGGGSYNEQFF
TGTGCCAGCAGTGAAGGGGGGGGCTCCTACAATGAGCAGTTCTTC
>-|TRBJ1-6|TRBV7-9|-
CASSQALGLTNSPLHF
TGTGCCAGCAGCCAAGCTTTGGGACTGACAAATTCACCCCTCCACTTT
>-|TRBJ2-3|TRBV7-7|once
CASSFLPTDTQYF
TGTGCTAGCAGCTTTCTACCCACAGATACGCAGTATTTT
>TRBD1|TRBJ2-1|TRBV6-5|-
CASRRDRVYNEQFF
TGTGCCAGCAGAAGGGACAGGGTCTACAATGAGCAGTTCTTC
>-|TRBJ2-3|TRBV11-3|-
CASRRRESTDTQYF
TGTGCCAGCCGACGTAGGGAGTCAACAGATACGCAGTATTTT
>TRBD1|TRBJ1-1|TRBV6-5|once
CASSYASQGWKAFF
TGTGCCAGCAGTTACGCCTCACAGGGGTGGAAAGCTTTCTTT
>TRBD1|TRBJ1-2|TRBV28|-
CASKEGALDGYTF
TGTGCCAGCAAGGAGGGGGCGCTGGACGGCTACACCTTC
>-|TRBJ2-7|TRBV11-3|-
CASSPFPGAYEQYF
TGTGCCAGCAGCCCTTTCCCGGGGGCCTACGAGCAGTACTTC
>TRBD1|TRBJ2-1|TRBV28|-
CASSLLQGQVNNEQFF
TGTGCCAGCAGTTTACTGCAGGGACAGGTTAACAATGAGCAGTTCTTC
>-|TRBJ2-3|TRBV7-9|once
CASSSLEGRDTQYF
TGTGCCAGCAGCTCTCTCGAGGGCCGAGATACGCAGTATTTT
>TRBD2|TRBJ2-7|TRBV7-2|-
CASSGGVTREQYF
TGTGCCAGCAGTGGGGGGGTGACTCGCGAGCAGTACTTC
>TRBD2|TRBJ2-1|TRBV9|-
CASSVVAGSYNEQFF
TGTGCCAGCAGCGTAGTAGCGGGCTCCTACAATGAGCAGTTCTTC
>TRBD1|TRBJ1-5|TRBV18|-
CASSPRRAQGASSNQPQHF
TGTGCCAGCTCACCACGGAGGGCGCAGGGGGCCTCTAGCAATCAGCCCCAGCATTTT
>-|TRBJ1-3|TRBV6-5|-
CASSYSRWSSGNTIYF
TGTGCCAGCAGTTACTCTCGGTGGAGCTCTGGAAACACCATATATTTT
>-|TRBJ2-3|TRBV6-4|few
CASSDKAGSTDTQYF
TGTGCCAGCAGTGACAAGGCAGGGAGCACAGATACGCAGTATTTT
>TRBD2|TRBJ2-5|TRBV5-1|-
CASSRLAEVGETQYF
TGCGCCAGCAGCCGACTAGCGGAGGTAGGGGAGACCCAGTACTTC
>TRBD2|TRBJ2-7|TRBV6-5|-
CASTPGLVGFEQYF
TGTGCCAGCACTCCGGGACTAGTGGGTTTCGAGCAGTACTTC
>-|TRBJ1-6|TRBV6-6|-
CASSGTAGSPLHF
TGTGCCAGCAGTGGAACCGCGGGTTCACCCCTCCACTTT
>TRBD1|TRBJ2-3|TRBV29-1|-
CSVEGTGVRRGQYF
TGCAGCGTTGAAGGGACAGGGGTGCGGCGGGGGCAGTATTTT
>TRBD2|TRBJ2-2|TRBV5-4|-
CASSLRLAGAFGELFF
TGTGCCAGCAGCTTGAGGCTAGCGGGAGCCTTCGGGGAGCTGTTTTTT
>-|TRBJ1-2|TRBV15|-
CATSNYGANYGYTF
TGTGCCACCAGCAATTACGGAGCTAACTATGGCTACACCTTC
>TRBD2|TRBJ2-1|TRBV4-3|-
CASSPLKGLAGEEQFF
TGCGCCAGCAGCCCCCTTAAGGGACTAGCGGGAGAGGAGCAGTTCTTC
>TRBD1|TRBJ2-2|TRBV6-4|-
CASSPGTGNTGELFF
TGTGCCAGCAGTCCAGGGACAGGGAACACCGGGGAGCTGTTTTTT
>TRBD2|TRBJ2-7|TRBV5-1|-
CASSRSGREYEQYF
TGCGCCAGCAGCCGTAGCGGGAGAGAATACGAGCAGTACTTC
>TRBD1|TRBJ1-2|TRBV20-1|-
CSAWGTGGYTF
TGCAGTGCTTGGGGGACAGGAGGCTACACCTTC
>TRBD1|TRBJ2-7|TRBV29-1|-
CSAGQDFYEQYF
TGCAGCGCGGGACAGGACTTTTACGAGCAGTACTTC
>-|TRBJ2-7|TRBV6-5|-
CASSERQEAYEQYF
TGTGCCAGCAGTGAAAGACAGGAGGCCTACGAGCAGTACTTC
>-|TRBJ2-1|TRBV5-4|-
CASSSRFERSSYNEQFF
TGTGCCAGCAGCTCGCGGTTTGAGCGGAGCTCCTACAATGAGCAGTTCTTC
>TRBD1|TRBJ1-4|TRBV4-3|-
CASSPQGQGSEKLFF
TGCGCCAGCAGCCCACAGGGACAGGGGAGTGAAAAACTGTTTTTT
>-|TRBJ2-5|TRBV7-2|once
CASSLVPRLAQETQYF
TGTGCCAGCAGCTTAGTCCCTCGGCTAGCCCAAGAGACCCAGTACTTC
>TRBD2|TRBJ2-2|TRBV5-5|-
CASSPPGLGLNTGELFF
TGTGCCAGCAGCCCCCCGGGACTAGGGTTGAACACCGGGGAGCTGTTTTTT
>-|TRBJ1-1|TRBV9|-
CASSVGASGGSEAFF
TGTGCCAGCAGCGTAGGGGCTAGTGGAGGCTCTGAAGCTTTCTTT
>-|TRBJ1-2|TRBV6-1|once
CASSEGRADYGYTF
TGTGCCAGCAGTGAAGGCAGGGCGGACTATGGCTACACCTTC
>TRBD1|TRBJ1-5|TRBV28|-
CASSLAGTGMFQPQHF
TGTGCCAGCAGTTTAGCCGGGACAGGGATGTTCCAGCCCCAGCATTTT
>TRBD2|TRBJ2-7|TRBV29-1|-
CSVETSTLAGGRGGEQYF
TGCAGCGTTGAAACCAGCACACTAGCGGGAGGGAGGGGAGGTGAGCAGTACTTC
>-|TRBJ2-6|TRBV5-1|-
CASRTGLSSGANVLTF
TGCGCCAGCAGGACAGGCCTAAGCTCTGGGGCCAACGTCCTGACTTTC
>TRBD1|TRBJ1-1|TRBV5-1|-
CASSFTAGGFLHTEAFF
TGCGCCAGCAGCTTCACAGCAGGGGGCTTCCTGCACACTGAAGCTTTCTTT
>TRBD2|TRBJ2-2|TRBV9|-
CASSLGLAGGTGELFF
TGTGCCAGCAGCCTGGGACTAGCGGGAGGAACCGGGGAGCTGTTTTTT
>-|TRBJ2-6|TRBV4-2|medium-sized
CASSQEEGAGANVLTF
TGTGCCAGCAGCCAAGAAGAGGGAGCTGGGGCCAACGTCCTGACTTTC
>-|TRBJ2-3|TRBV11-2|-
CASSFALKTTDTQYF
TGTGCCAGCAGCTTCGCGCTGAAAACCACAGATACGCAGTATTTT
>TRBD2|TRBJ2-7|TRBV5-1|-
CASKGNSGTYYEQYF
TGCGCCAGCAAGGGAAATAGCGGGACCTACTACGAGCAGTACTTC
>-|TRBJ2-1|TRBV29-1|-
CSVEDSGRDIAYNEQFF
TGCAGCGTTGAAGATTCGGGCCGGGATATAGCCTACAATGAGCAGTTCTTC